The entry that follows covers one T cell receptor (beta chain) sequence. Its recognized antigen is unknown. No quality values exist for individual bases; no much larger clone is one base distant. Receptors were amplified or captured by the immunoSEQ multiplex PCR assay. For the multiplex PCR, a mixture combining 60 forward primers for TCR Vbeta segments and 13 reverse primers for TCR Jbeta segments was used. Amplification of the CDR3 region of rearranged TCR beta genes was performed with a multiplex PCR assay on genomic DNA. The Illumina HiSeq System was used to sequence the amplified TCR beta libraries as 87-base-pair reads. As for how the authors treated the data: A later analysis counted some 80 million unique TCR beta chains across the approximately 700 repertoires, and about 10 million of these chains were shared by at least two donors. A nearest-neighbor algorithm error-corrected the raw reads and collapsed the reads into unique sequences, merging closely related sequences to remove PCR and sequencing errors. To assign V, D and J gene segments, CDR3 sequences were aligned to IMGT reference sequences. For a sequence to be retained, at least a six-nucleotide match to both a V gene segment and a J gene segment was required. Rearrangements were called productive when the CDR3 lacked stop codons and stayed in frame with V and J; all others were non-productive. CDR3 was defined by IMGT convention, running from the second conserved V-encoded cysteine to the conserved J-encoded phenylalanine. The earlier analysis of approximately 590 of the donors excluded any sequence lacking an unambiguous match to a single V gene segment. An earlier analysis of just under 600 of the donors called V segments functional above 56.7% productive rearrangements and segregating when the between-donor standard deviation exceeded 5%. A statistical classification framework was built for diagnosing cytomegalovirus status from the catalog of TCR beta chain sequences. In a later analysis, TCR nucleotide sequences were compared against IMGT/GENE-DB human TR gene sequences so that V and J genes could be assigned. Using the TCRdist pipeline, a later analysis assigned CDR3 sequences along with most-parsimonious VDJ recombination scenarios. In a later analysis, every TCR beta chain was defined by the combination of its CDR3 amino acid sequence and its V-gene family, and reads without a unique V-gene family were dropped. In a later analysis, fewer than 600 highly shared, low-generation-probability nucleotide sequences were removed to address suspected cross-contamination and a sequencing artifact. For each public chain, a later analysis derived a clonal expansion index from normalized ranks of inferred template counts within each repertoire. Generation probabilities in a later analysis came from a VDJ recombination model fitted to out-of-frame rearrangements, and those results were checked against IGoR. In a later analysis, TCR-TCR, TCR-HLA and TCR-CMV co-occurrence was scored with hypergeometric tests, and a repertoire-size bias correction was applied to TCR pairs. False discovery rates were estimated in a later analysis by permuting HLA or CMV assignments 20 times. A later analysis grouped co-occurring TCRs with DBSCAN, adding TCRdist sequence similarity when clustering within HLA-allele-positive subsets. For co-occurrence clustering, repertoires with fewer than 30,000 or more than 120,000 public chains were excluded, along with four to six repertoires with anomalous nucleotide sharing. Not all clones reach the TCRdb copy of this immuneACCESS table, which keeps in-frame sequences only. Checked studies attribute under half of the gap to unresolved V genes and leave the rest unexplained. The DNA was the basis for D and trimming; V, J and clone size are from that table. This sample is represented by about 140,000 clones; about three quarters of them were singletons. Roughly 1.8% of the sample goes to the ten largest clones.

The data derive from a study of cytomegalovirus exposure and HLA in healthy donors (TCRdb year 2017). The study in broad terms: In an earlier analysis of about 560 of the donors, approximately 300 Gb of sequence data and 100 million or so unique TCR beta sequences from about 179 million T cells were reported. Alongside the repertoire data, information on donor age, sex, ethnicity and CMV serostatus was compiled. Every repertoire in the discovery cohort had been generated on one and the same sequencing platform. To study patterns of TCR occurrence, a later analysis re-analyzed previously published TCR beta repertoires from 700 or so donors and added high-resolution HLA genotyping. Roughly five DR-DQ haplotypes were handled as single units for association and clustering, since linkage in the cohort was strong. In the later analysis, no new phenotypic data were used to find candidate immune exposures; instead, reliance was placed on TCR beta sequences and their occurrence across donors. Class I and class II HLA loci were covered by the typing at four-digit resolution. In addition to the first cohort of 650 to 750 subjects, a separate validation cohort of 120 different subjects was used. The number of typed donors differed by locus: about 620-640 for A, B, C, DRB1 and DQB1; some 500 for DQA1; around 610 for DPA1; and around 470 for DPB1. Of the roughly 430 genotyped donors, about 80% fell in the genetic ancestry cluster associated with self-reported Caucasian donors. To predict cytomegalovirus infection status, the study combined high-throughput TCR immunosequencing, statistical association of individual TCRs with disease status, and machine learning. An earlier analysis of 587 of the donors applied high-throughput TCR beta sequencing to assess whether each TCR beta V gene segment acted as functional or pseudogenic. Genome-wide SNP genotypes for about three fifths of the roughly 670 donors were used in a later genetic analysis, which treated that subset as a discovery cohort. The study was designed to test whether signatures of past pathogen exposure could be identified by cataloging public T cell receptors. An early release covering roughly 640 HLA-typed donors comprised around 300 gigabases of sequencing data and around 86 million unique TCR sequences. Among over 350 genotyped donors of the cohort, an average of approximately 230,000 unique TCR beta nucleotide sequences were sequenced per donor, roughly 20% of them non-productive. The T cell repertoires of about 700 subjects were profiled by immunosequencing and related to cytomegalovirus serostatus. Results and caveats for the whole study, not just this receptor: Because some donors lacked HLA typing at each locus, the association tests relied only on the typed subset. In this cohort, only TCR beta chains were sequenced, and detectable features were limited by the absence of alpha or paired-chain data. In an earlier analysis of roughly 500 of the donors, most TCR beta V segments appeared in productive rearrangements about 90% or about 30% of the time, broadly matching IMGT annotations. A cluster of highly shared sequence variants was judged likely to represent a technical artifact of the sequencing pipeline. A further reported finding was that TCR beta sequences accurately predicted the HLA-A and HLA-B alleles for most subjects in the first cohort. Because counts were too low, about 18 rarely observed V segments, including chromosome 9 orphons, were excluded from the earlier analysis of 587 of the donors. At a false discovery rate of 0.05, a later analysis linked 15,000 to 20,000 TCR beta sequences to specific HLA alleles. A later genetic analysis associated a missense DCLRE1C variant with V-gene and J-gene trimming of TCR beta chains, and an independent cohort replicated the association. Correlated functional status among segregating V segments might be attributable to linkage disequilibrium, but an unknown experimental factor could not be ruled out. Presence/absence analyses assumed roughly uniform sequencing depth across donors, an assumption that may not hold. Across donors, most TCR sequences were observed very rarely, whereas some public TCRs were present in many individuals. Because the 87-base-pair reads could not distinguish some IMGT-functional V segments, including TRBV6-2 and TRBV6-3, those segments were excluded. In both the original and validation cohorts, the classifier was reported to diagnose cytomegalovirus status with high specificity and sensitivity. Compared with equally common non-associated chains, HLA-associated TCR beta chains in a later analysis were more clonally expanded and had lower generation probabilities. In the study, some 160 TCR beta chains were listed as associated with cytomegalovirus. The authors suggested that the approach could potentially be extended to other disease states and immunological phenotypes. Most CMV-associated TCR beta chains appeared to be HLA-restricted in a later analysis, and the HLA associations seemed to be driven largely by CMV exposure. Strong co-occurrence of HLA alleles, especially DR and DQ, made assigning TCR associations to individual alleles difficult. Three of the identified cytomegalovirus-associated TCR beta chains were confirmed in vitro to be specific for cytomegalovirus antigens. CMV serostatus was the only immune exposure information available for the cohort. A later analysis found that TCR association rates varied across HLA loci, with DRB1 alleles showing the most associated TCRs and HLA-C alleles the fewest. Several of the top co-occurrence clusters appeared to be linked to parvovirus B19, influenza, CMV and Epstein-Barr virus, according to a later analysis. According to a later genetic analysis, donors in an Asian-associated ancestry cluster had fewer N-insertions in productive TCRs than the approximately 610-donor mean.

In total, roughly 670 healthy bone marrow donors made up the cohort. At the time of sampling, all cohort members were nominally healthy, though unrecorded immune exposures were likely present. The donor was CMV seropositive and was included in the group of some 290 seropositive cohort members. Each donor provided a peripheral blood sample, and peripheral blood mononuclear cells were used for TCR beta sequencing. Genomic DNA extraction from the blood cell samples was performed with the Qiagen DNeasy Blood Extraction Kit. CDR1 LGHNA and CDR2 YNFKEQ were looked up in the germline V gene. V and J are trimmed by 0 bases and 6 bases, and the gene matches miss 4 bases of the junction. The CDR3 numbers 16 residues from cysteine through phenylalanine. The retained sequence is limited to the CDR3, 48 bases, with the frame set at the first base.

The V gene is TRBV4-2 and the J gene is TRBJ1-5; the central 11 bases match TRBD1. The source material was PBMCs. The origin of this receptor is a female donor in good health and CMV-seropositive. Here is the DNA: TGTGCCAGCAGCCAAGAGGGGGGACAGGGGGGTCAGCCCCAGCATTTT. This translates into CASSQEGGQGGQPQHF.